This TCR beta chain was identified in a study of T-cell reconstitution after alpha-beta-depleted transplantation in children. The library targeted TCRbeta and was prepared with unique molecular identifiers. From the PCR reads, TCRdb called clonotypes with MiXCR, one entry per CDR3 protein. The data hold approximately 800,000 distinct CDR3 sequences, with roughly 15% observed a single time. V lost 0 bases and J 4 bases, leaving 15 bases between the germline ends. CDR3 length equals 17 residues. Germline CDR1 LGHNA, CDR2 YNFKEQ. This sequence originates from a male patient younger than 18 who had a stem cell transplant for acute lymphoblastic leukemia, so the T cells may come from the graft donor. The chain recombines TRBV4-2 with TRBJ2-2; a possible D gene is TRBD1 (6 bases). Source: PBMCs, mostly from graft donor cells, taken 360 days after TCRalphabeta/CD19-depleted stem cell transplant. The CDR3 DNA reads TGTGCCAGCAGCCAAGATCAGGGGAGTCGTGGCACCGGGGAGCTGTTTTTT. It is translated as CASSQDQGSRGTGELFF.